A selection of T cell receptor beta chains follows, all from one sample in a study of blood T cell repertoires in COVID-19. Method: immunoSEQ multiplex PCR; TCRdb's copy keeps in-frame clones and lacks some. The table lists fewer than 55,000 clones, 80% to 90% of them singletons. The sample comprised peripheral blood. The origin of the receptors is a woman in her sixties with acute or convalescent COVID-19. Both conserved end residues are part of each CDR3. The order of the fields is V gene, J gene, D gene, CDR3 protein. D genes are given only for firm matches.

>TRBV6-5|TRBJ1-2|NA
CASSPTDSLYGYTF
>TRBV20-1|TRBJ1-1|NA
CSASPGQMNTEAFF
>TRBV3-1/TRBV3-2|TRBJ1-3|TRBD1
CASSQRGQNSGNTIYF
>TRBV5-4|TRBJ2-1|TRBD2
CASSLPAGERNEQFF
>TRBV2|TRBJ2-5|TRBD1
CASSEYSGGGETQYF
>TRBV4-2|TRBJ1-5|TRBD1
CASSPHRDRGGNQPQHF
>TRBV23-1|TRBJ2-1|NA
CASSPHEQFF
>TRBV5-4|TRBJ2-1|TRBD2
CASSRSIAGGRANEQFF
>TRBV11-2|TRBJ1-6|TRBD1
CASSGTVSSYNSPLHF
>TRBV5-4|TRBJ2-1|TRBD2
CASSLGSGGLEQFF
>TRBV20-1|TRBJ1-1|TRBD1
CSASTGVNTEAFF
>TRBV24-1|TRBJ1-5|TRBD1
CATSAIRGHSNQPQHF
>TRBV7-9|TRBJ2-7|TRBD2
CASSRHRGVAGPEQYF
>TRBV2|TRBJ2-7|TRBD2
CASRTSAASYEQYF
>TRBV18|TRBJ1-5|NA
CASSQGVGGQPQHF
>TRBV7-3|TRBJ1-1|TRBD1
CASSPGQGFTEAFF
>TRBV6-1|TRBJ2-5|TRBD2
CASSEGNSGIGRETQYF
>TRBV5-3|TRBJ2-1|TRBD2
CARSLGLAGGNEQFF
>TRBV3-1/TRBV3-2|TRBJ2-1|TRBD2
CASLLSSGSFNEQFF
>TRBV5-8|TRBJ1-1|NA
CASSLWALEAFF
>TRBV5-4|TRBJ1-4|TRBD1
CASSTPQGGREKLFF
>TRBV27|TRBJ1-4|NA
CASSITWGKGATGKLFF
>TRBV19|TRBJ2-3|TRBD1
CASRTGTTDTQYF
>TRBV6-5|TRBJ2-7|TRBD2
CASSRTSGPYEQYF
>TRBV5-4|TRBJ2-7|NA
CASSDRPSDEQYF